This TCR beta chain is from a study of blood T cell repertoires in COVID-19. Background on the study: Both acute and convalescent COVID-19 samples were obtained from the United States, Italy and Spain.

Across about two dozen US areas, participants ranged in age from about 18 to 90 years. Exposed enrollees encountered a COVID-19 case at some point within 2 weeks before study entry. Per the germline V gene, CDR1 is SGHDT and CDR2 is YYEEEE. This CDR3 is 13 amino acids long. Trimming took 1 base from V and 3 from J, leaving 7 bases between them. Clones were read by immunoSEQ multiplex PCR, and TCRdb kept only the in-frame ones, dropping some. The sample carries about 140,000 clones, 84% recorded once. The receptor was derived from a woman younger than 30 who had been exposed to COVID-19. Sequenced: PBMCs or T cells enriched from blood (not recorded which). V and J are TRBV5-6 and TRBJ1-1; D is possibly TRBD1 (5 bases). Here the CDR3 DNA reads TGTGCCAGCAGCTTGAGGGGCTACACTGAAGCTTTCTTT. It translates to CASSLRGYTEAFF. Together with reference TRBV5-6 and TRBJ1-1, the CDR3 gives the full variable domain: DAGVTQSPTHLIKTRGQQVTLRCSPKSGHDTVSWYQQALGQGPQFIFQYYEEEERQRGNFPDRFSGHQFPNYSSELNVNALLLGDSALYLCASSLRGYTEAFFGQGTRLTVV.